The 9 T cell receptor beta chains in this list originate from one sample, sequenced in a study of identical twins (dated by TCRdb to between 2015 and 2016). The library was prepared using 5' RACE. The sequencer listed for this sample is Illumina HiSeq 2000. Using fastp trimming at Q25 and MiXCR clonotype assembly, TCRdb reanalyzed the public sequencing data and kept in-frame beta chains. All rows with the same CDR3 protein become a single entry with the most common DNA and genes. The sample contains about 530,000 distinct CDR3 sequences, approximately 20% of them found a single time. Approximately 0.52% of the sample belongs to the ten largest clones. These records were also assigned to another study, of yellow fever vaccine responses in identical twins.

The material sequenced was CD4+ T cells sorted from blood. The source is a woman between 18 and 29 years old in good health.

This clonotype has just a few counts. This chain joins TRBV5-1 and TRBJ2-1; D is uncertain. Germline CDR1 and CDR2: SGHRS and YFSETQ. The CDR3 covers 13 residues. Trimming stripped 4 bases from V and 7 bases from J, with 12 bases between. CDR3 amino acids: CASSPIKGNEQFF. In nucleotides, the CDR3 is TGCGCCAGCAGCCCGATAAAAGGGAATGAGCAGTTCTTC.

This clonotype was counted only a few times. The chain joins TRBV2 to TRBJ1-1; D is ambiguous. Trimming took off 6 bases at V and 1 base at J, with 12 bases between the two ends. The CDR3 runs 14 residues. In germline, CDR1 is SNHLY, CDR2 FYNNEI. The CDR3 DNA follows: TGTGCCAGCAGGGATGATAGGGAGAACACTGAAGCTTTCTTT. Translation gives CASRDDRENTEAFF.

This clonotype has a handful of counts. The chain joins TRBV7-9 to TRBJ2-5; no clear D gene. This CDR3 contains 15 residues. V was clipped by 1 base and J by 2 bases, with 11 bases between them. CDR1 and CDR2 from the germline V gene are SEHNR and FQNEAQ (reference sequence). DNA for the CDR3: TGTGCCAGCAGCTTAGTCGCAGGAGTTCAAGAGACCCAGTACTTC. Translated: CASSLVAGVQETQYF.

This rearrangement joins TRBV5-1 to TRBJ1-2; 8 positions agree with TRBD1. V trimming: 0 bases; J trimming: 4 bases; junction bases outside the gene matches: 2. This CDR3 contains 14 residues. Germline loops: CDR1 SGHRS, CDR2 YFSETQ. In DNA form, the CDR3 reads TGCGCCAGCAGCTTGGATACAGGGGGCTATGGCTACACCTTC. Its translation is CASSLDTGGYGYTF.

The rearrangement links TRBV14 to TRBJ2-1; D gene ambiguous. The germline V gene encodes CDR1 SGHDN and CDR2 FVKESK. The CDR3 length is 15 residues. Trimming took 4 bases from V and 4 from J, leaving 14 bases between them. The CDR3 protein is CASSLGRALYNEQFF. The CDR3 DNA sequence: TGTGCCAGCAGCCTAGGTCGGGCACTATACAATGAGCAGTTCTTC.

This sequence joins TRBV5-1 and TRBJ2-2, with D uncertain. Trimming shortened V by 0 bases and J by 4 bases, and 7 bases separated the two germline ends. In germline, CDR1 is SGHRS, CDR2 YFSETQ. This CDR3 region has 14 residues. CDR3: CASSLEPATGELFF. CDR3 in DNA: TGCGCCAGCAGCTTGGAACCGGCCACCGGGGAGCTGTTTTTT.

A few counts support this clonotype. The J gene is TRBJ1-1, the V gene TRBV12-3 or TRBV12-4; D unresolved. V was shortened by 5 bases and J by 1 base, with 11 bases between the two germline ends. This CDR3 spans 14 amino acids. This CDR3 is CASSHQTGNTEAFF. The CDR3 region has the DNA TGTGCCAGCAGTCACCAGACGGGGAACACTGAAGCTTTCTTT.

This clonotype was counted between two and nine times. V gene TRBV3-1 combines with J gene TRBJ1-1; D unresolved. The CDR3 runs 14 residues. The V gene's germline CDR1 is LGHDT and CDR2 YNNKEL (reference sequence). V was cut by 0 bases and J by 6 bases, with 11 bases left in between. Written as DNA, the CDR3 is TGTGCCAGCAGCCAAGACGGATCCGGGGCTGAAGCTTTCTTT. The encoded protein is CASSQDGSGAEAFF.

This clonotype was found a few times. The J gene is TRBJ2-1, the V gene TRBV7-9; the D gene is possibly TRBD2 (6 bases). This CDR3 region has 16 residues. The germline V and J ends were trimmed by 4 bases and 4 bases, with 17 bases remaining between them. Per germline, CDR1 SEHNR and CDR2 FQNEAQ (reference sequence). CDR3 DNA: TGTGCCAGCAGCTCCATAGCGGCAACGACTTACAATGAGCAGTTCTTC. This encodes CASSSIAATTYNEQFF.